This TCR beta chain was captured by sequencing in a study of OX40 agonist ivuxolimab in advanced cancers. For context, the study as a whole: Ivuxolimab was an agonistic, fully human IgG2 monoclonal antibody directed against OX40 (CD134), a costimulatory receptor. Intravenous ivuxolimab was administered to patients every 2 weeks at six dose levels: 0.01, 0.1, 0.3, 1.5, 3 and 10 mg/kg. Of the roughly 51 patients in dose escalation, about 20 had hepatocellular carcinoma, some 15 had melanoma, 9 had renal cell carcinoma and 9 had head and neck cancer. A male proportion of around 81% and a mean age of approximately 58 years, ranging from roughly 23 to 80, were recorded for the dose-escalation cohort. Prior anti-PD-1, anti-PD-L1 or anti-CTLA-4 therapy was permitted, and approximately 42% of dose-escalation patients had received checkpoint inhibitors. Partial responses occurred in three dose-escalation patients, of whom one had hepatocellular carcinoma and two had cutaneous melanoma. The purpose of peripheral TCRbeta sequencing was to test whether ivuxolimab changed TCR sequence diversity and led to clonal T-cell expansion. The monotherapy dose-escalation portion (N ≈ 55 patients) of the phase I ivuxolimab trial is reported in the paper. Overall results and qualifications from the work: Low levels of normalized T-cell clonal expansion were also seen in some patients who did not respond. At doses of 0.1 to 3.0 mg/kg, clonal expansion of both CD4+ and CD8+ blood T cells was observed from baseline to week 6. In the 0.1-3.0 mg/kg groups, partial responders were among the patients with the lowest normalized peripheral clonal expansion, particularly in CD8+ T cells. After ivuxolimab, expanded clones were on average more numerous among CD8+ T cells than among CD4+ T cells. Which antigens the clonally expanded peripheral T cells were specific for was not determined.

CDR1 and CDR2 are drawn from the germline V gene: SQVTM, ANQGSEA. After removal of 2 bases from V and 7 bases from J, the junction retains 9 bases not matched to a gene. The CDR3 starts with the cysteine, ends with the phenylalanine, and has 14 residues. The entry retains the CDR3 DNA only, 42 bases that are in frame from base 1. Patients with autoimmune disease history or receiving systemic immunosuppression were excluded from the trial. In every dose cohort, peripheral blood was drawn for TCR sequencing at baseline, cycle 4 day 1, and cycle 7 day 1. Samples came from an open-label, multicenter, first-in-human phase I dose-escalation trial of ivuxolimab. Adults with locally advanced or metastatic head and neck squamous cell, hepatocellular, melanoma or renal cell carcinoma were enrolled in the trial. Before TCR sequencing, CD4+ and CD8+ T cells were separately sorted from peripheral blood. Genomic DNA was extracted from sorted cells for sequencing of the TCRbeta CDR3 region. The immunoSEQ Assay was used for sequencing of TCRbeta CDR3 regions. The table comes from immuneACCESS by way of TCRdb, which keeps in-frame sequences with V and J called. Part of the clones is missing from these tables; in studies checked, under half for an unresolved V gene and the rest for unknown reasons. The sample data list fewer than 90,000 clones, and around 90% of these were observed just once. The leading ten clones occupy roughly 0.71% of the sample.

Only one count was recorded for this clone. The antigen it recognizes is unknown. No clone much larger than this one lies a single base away; base qualities are absent. This clonotype was obtained from an adult with an advanced solid tumor such as melanoma, head and neck, liver or kidney cancer. The chain joins TRBV29-1 to TRBJ2-7; 9 middle bases align to TRBD1. The sample consisted of CD4+ or CD8+ T cells sorted from blood, taken in a trial of the OX40 agonist ivuxolimab. The CDR3 sequence is CSVERGTGSQEQYF. The nucleotide sequence reads TGCAGCGTTGAAAGGGGGACAGGGAGTCAAGAGCAGTACTTC.